The following is a T cell receptor beta chain sequence with its context. Its cognate antigen is unknown. These data come from a study of CD8 T cells in ankylosing spondylitis. Study findings and constraints: It appeared that ankylosing spondylitis blood was characterized by a TCR beta motif of roughly 8 highly homologous variants.

Trimming cost V 4 bases and J 4 bases, with 17 bases left between them. CDR3 length: 16 residues. TCRdb reanalysed the 5' RACE reads using MiXCR and keeps one entry per CDR3 protein. The table shows fewer than 500,000 distinct CDR3 sequences, with approximately 20% occurring only once. The sample taken for sequencing was blood, either unsorted or a sorted T cell fraction (not recorded which). V gene TRBV12-3 or TRBV12-4 combines with J gene TRBJ2-1, with D maybe TRBD2 (7 bases). This receptor was identified in a male donor with ankylosing spondylitis. CDR3 sequence reads: CASSSPGGGRYNEQFF. The CDR3 bases are TGTGCCAGCAGTTCGCCTGGGGGCGGGAGATACAATGAGCAGTTCTTC.